This TCR beta chain was documented in a study of cytomegalovirus exposure and HLA in healthy donors. Remarks on this clone: Its specificity is not known.

Overall study findings and caveats: Looking again later, the authors saw that most CMV-associated TCR beta chains seemed HLA-restricted. The authors later linked a missense DCLRE1C variant to TCR beta V- and J-gene trimming.

The primer mix had 60 Vbeta and 13 Jbeta primers. Clones were read by immunoSEQ multiplex PCR, and TCRdb kept only the in-frame ones, dropping some. The sample yields 150,000 to 250,000 clones, 79% seen once. The CDR3 has 15 amino acids. J lost 5 bases, V lost 5 bases, and 3 bases had no gene match. Germline assignment: CDR1 MGHDK and CDR2 SYGVNS. The sequence derives from a girl between 5 and 17 years old in good health and CMV-seropositive. This chain uses TRBV25-1 with TRBJ2-2, with TRBD2 matching 12 bases. Sequencing was done on a sample of PBMCs. CDR3 in DNA: TGTGCCAGCAGTTGGACTAGCGGGGCTACCGGGGAGCTGTTTTTT. It yields the protein CASSWTSGATGELFF.